Listed below are T cell receptor beta chains from one sample, sequenced in a study of CD8+ T cells in alopecia areata. Using immunoSEQ multiplex PCR, the repertoire was profiled, and TCRdb retains in-frame clones only, with some absent. The data contain 170,000 or so clones, less than 70% of them seen just once; the ten biggest clones take up under 14%. The material sequenced was CD8+ T cells sorted from blood, taken at week 24, from a patient treated with tofacitinib. Every receptor here comes from a human donor with alopecia areata. CDR3s leave out the opening cysteine and the closing phenylalanine or tryptophan.

j_call | v_call | cdr3_aa
TRBJ2-1 | TRBV6-5 | ASTPLAGGNNEQF
TRBJ1-1 | TRBV2 | ASSEREIAF
TRBJ1-2 | TRBV9 | ASSTPREGRPDYGYT
TRBJ1-2 | TRBV9 | ASSGRDYGYT
TRBJ1-1 | TRBV18 | ASSPQGTEAF
TRBJ1-6 | TRBV4-3 | ASSQETRDSPLH
TRBJ1-2 | TRBV2 | ASRERQGANYGYT
TRBJ2-7 | TRBV5-6 | ASSPGYGGGDYEQY
TRBJ1-1 | TRBV11-2 | ASSLESGLNTEAF
TRBJ1-1 | TRBV11-2 | ASSLGGQAPNTEAF
TRBJ1-1 | TRBV27 | ASSLDRGLMNTEAF
TRBJ2-1 | TRBV27 | ASSVDRYNEQF
TRBJ1-1 | TRBV4-1 | ASSQDQAGRKAF
TRBJ1-4 | TRBV5-1 | ASRQGPANEKLF
TRBJ1-2 | TRBV7-9 | ASSPSLNYGYT
TRBJ1-1 | TRBV7-9 | ASSLVAPPEAEAF
TRBJ2-3 | TRBV30 | AWSVVAGSTDTQY
TRBJ2-3 | TRBV7-8 | ASSWTSGGPSTDTQY
TRBJ1-2 | TRBV14 | ASRLQNSYGYT
TRBJ1-1 | TRBV6-1 | ASSGFPGELNTEAF
TRBJ2-7 | TRBV5-6 | ASSGPDRVYEQY
TRBJ2-5 | TRBV7-6 | ASSWPGSGQETQY
TRBJ2-3 | TRBV7-9 | ASSLYSGATDTQY
TRBJ1-1 | TRBV7-9 | ASSLVGGGNTEAF
TRBJ1-1 | TRBV7-9 | ASSRQGTEAF
TRBJ2-7 | TRBV6-5 | ASNHRGYEQY
TRBJ1-2 | TRBV5-1 | ASSLTGQDRDYGYT
TRBJ2-4 | TRBV7-2 | ASSLAFGGQNIQY
TRBJ2-7 | TRBV30 | AWGGNEQY
TRBJ1-1 | TRBV9 | ASSPGVRTEAF
TRBJ1-2 | TRBV19 | ASTLGLTGRANGYT
TRBJ2-1 | TRBV5-1 | ASSPGGYNEQF
TRBJ2-5 | TRBV5-6 | ASSLGSQETQY
TRBJ2-7 | TRBV13 | ASSLGRDYEQY
TRBJ2-6 | TRBV28 | ASTMGGNVLT
TRBJ2-7 | TRBV2 | ASSEEHRADYEQY